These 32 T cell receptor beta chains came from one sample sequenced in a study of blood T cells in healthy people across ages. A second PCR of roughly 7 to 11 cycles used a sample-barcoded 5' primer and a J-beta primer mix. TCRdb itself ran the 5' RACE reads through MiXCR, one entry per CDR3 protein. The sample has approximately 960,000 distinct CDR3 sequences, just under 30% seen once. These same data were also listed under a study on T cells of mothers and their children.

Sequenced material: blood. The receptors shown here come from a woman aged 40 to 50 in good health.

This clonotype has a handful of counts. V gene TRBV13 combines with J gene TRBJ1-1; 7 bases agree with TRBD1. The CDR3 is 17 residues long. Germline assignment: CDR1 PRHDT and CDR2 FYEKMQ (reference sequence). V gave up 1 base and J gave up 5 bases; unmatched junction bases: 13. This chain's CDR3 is CASSLALGGTAATEAFF. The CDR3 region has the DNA TGTGCCAGCAGCTTAGCCCTCGGGGGGACAGCCGCGACTGAAGCTTTCTTT.

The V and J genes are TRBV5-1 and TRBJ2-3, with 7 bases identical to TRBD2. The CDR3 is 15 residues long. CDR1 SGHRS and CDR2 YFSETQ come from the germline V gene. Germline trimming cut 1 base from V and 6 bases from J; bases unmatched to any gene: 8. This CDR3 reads CASSLQGTGGDTQYF. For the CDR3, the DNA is TGCGCCAGCAGCTTGCAGGGCACCGGGGGGGATACGCAGTATTTT. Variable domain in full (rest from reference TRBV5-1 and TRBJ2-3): KAGVTQTPRYLIKTRGQQVTLSCSPISGHRSVSWYQQTPGQGLQFLFEYFSETQRNKGNFPGRFSGRQFSNSRSEMNVSTLELGDSALYLCASSLQGTGGDTQYFGPGTRLTVL.

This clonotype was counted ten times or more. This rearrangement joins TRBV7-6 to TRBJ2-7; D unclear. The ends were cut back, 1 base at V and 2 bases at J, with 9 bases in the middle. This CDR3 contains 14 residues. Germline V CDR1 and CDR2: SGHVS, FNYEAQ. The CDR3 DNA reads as TGTGCCAGCAGCTTAGGGCCATCCCCCTACGAGCAGTACTTC. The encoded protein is CASSLGPSPYEQYF.

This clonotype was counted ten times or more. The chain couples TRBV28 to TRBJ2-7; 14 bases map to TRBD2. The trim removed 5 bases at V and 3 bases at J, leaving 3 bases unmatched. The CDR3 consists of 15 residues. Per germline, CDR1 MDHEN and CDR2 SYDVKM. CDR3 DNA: TGTGCCAGCAGTCTGGGGACTAGCGGGGGCTACGAGCAGTACTTC. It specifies CASSLGTSGGYEQYF.

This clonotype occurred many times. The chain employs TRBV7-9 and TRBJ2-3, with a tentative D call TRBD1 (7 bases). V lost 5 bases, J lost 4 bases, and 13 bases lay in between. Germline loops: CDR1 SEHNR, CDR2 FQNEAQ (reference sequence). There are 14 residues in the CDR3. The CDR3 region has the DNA TGTGCCAGCAGCCTGACAGGGACTGCAGATACGCAGTATTTT. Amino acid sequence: CASSLTGTADTQYF.

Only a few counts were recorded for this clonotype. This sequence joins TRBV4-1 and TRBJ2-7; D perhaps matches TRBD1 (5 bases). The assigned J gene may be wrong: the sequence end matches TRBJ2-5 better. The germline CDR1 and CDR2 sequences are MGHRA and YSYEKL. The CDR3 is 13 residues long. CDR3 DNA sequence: TGCGCCAGCAGCCAAGGACAGAAAGAGACCCAGTACTTC. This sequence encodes CASSQGQKETQYF.

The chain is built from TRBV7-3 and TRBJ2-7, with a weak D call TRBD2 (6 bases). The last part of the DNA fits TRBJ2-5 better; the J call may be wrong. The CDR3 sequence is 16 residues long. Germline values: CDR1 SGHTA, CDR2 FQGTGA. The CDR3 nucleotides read TGTGCCAGCAGCTTAGGGGACGGGGCGGGAAGGGAGACCCAGTACTTC. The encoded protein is CASSLGDGAGRETQYF.

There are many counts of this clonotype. The CDR3 DNA is TGTGCCACCACCTTCGGGCAGGCCCCGAACACTGAAGCTTTCTTT. Translating gives CATTFGQAPNTEAFF. This chain links TRBV6-1 with TRBJ1-1; D gene uncertain. V gave up 10 bases and J gave up 1 base, with 19 bases separating them. Germline V gene sequence: CDR1 MNHNS, CDR2 SASEGT. This CDR3 comprises 15 residues.

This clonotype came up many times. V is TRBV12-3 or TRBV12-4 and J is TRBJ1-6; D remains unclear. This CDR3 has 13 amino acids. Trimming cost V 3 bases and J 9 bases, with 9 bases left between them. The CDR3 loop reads CASSFGPASPLHF. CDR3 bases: TGTGCCAGCAGTTTCGGTCCAGCTTCACCCCTCCACTTT.

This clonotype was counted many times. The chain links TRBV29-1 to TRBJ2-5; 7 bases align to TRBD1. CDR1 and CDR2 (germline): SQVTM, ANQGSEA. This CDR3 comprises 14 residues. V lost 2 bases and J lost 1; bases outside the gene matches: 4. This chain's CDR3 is CSVERGTAQETQYF. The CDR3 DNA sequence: TGCAGCGTTGAAAGGGGGACAGCCCAAGAGACCCAGTACTTC.

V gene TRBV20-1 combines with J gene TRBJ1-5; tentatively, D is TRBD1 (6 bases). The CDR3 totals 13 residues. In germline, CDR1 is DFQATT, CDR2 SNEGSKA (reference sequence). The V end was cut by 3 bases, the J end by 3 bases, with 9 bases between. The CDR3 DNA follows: TGCAGTGCTAGTGGGACAAACAATCAGCCCCAGCATTTT. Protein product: CSASGTNNQPQHF.

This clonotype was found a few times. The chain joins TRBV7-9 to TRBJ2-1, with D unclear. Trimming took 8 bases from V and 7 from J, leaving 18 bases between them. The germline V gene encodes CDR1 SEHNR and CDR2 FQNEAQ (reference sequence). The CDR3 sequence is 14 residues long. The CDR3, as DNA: TGTGCCAGCGAGCTTCCACAATCTCCGAATGAGCAGTTCTTC. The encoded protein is CASELPQSPNEQFF.

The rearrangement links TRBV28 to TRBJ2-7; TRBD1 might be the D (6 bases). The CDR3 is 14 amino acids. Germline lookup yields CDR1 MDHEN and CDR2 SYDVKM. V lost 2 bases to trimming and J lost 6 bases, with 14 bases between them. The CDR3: CASSLLGQSTEQYF. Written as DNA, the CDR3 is TGTGCCAGCAGTTTACTTGGACAGTCAACCGAGCAGTACTTC.

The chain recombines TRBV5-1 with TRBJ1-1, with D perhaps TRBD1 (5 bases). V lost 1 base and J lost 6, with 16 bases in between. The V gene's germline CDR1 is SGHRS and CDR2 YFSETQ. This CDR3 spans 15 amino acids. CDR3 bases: TGCGCCAGCAGCTTGTATGGACAAATGAGCGCTGAAGCTTTCTTT. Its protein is CASSLYGQMSAEAFF.

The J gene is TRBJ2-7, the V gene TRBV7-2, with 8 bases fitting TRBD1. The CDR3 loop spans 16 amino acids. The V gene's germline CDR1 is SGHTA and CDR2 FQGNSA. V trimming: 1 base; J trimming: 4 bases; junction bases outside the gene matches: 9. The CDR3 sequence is CASSLGFGTGWYEQYF. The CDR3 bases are TGTGCCAGCAGCTTAGGGTTCGGGACAGGTTGGTACGAGCAGTACTTC.

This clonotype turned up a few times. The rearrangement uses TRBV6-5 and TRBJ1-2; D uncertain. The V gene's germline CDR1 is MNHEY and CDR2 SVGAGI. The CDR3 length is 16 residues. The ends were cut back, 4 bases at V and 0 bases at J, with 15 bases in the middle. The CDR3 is CASSLLGPIANYGYTF. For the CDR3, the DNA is TGTGCCAGCAGTTTGCTAGGACCTATAGCTAACTATGGCTACACCTTC.

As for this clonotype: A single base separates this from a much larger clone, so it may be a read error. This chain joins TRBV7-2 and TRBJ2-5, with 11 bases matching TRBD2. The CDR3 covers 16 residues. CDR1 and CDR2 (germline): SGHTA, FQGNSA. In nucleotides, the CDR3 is TGTGCCGGCAGCTTAAGGACTAGCGGGTTCCAAGAGACCCAGTACTTC. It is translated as CAGSLRTSGFQETQYF.

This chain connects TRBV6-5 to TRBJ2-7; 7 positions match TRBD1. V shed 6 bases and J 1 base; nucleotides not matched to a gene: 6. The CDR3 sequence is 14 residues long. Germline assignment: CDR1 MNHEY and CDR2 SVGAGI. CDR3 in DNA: TGTGCCAGCAGGGTATCGACAGGGTCCTACGAGCAGTACTTC. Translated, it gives CASRVSTGSYEQYF.

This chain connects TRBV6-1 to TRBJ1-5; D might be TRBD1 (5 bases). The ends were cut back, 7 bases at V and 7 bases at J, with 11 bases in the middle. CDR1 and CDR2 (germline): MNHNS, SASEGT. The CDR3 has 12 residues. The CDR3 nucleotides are TGTGCCAGCACGGGGCAGGCGCAGCCCCAGCATTTT. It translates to CASTGQAQPQHF.

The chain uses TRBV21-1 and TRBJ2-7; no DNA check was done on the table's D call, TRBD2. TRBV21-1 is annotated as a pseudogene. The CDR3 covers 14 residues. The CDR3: CASSPEAGGKEQYF. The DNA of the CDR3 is TGTGCCAGCAGCCCAGAGGCGGGGGGGAAGGAGCAGTACTTC.

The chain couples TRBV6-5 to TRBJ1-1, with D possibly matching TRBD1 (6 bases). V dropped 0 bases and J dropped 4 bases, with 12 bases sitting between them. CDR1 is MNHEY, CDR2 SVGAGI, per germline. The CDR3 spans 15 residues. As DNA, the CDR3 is TGTGCCAGCAGTTACTCGACAGGAGGGATCACTGAAGCTTTCTTT. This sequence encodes CASSYSTGGITEAFF.

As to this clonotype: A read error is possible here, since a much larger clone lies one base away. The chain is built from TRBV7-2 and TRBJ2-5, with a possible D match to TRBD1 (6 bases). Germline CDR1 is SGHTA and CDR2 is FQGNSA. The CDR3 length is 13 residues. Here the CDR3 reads CARSYDRKETQYF. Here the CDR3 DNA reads TGTGCCAGAAGCTACGACAGGAAAGAGACCCAGTACTTC.

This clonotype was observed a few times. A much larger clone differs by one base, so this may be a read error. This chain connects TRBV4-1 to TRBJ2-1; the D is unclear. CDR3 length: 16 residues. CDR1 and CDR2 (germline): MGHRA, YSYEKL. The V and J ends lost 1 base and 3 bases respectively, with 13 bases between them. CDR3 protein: CASSQVRLDIYNEQFF. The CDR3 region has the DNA TGCGCCAGCAGCCAAGTAAGGCTAGATATCTACAATGAGCAGTTCTTC.

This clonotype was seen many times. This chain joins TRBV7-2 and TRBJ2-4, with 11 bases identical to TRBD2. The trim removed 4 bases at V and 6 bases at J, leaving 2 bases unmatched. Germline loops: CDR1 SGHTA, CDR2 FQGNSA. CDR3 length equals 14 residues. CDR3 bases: TGTGCCAGCAGCTACGGACTAGCGGGAAACATTCAGTACTTC. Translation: CASSYGLAGNIQYF.

DNA for the CDR3: TGTGCCATCAGGCGGGACGGTGAAGCTTTCTTT. It yields the protein CAIRRDGEAFF. The chain couples TRBV10-3 to TRBJ1-1; D might be TRBD1 (5 bases). Trimming left V 6 bases short and J 7 bases short, with 9 bases between. The CDR3 contains 11 residues. Germline V gene lookup returns CDR1 ENHRY and CDR2 SYGVKD.

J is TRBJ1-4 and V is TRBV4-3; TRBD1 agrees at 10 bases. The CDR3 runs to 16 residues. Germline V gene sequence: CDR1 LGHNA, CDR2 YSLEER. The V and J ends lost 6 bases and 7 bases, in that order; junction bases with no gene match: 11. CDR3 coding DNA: TGCGCCAGCAGTCAACTCCGACAGGGGGCCGGTGAAAAACTGTTTTTT. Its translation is CASSQLRQGAGEKLFF.

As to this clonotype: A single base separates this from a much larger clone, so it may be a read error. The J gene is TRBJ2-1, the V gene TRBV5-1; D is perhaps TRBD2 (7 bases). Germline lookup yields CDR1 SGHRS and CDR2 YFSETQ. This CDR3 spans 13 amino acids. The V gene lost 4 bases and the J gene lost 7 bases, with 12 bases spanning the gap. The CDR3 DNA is TGCGCCAGCAGCGCGGGGGCAGGGAATGAGCAGTTCTTC. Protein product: CASSAGAGNEQFF.

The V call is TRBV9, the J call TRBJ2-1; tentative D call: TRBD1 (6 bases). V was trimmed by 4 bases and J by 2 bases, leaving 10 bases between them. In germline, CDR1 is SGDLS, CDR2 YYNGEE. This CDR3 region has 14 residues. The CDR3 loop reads CASSRDRTYNEQFF. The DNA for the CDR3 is TGTGCCAGCAGCCGAGACAGGACCTACAATGAGCAGTTCTTC.

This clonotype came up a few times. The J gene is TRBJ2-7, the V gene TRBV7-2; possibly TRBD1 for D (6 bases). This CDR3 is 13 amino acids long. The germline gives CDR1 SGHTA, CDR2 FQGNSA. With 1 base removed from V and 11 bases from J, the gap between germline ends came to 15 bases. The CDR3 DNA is TGTGCCAGCAGCTTAGTAGTGGTAGGGGACAAGTACTTC. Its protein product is CASSLVVVGDKYF.

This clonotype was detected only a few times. CDR3 protein: CASSQGLVGTQYF. The CDR3 nucleotides are TGTGCCAGCAGCCAAGGGCTAGTTGGGACCCAGTACTTC. The rearrangement links TRBV3-1 to TRBJ2-5; D unresolved. This CDR3 has 13 residues. Germline assignment: CDR1 LGHDT and CDR2 YNNKEL (reference sequence). The V end lost 1 base, the J end lost 7 bases, and 10 bases lay between the germline ends.

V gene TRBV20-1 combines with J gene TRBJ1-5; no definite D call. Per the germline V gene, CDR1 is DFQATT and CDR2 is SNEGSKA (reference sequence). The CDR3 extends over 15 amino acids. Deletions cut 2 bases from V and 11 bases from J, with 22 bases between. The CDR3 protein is CSARSSADLIRAQHF. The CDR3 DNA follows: TGCAGTGCTAGAAGTTCGGCGGATCTTATTAGGGCCCAGCATTTT.

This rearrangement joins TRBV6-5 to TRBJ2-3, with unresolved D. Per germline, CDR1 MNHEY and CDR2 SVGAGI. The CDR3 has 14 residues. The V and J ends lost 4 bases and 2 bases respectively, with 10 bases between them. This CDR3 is CASSSGRFTDTQYF. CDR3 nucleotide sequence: TGTGCCAGCAGTTCCGGCCGTTTCACAGATACGCAGTATTTT.